The rows below give T cell receptor beta chains drawn from one sample of a study of cytomegalovirus exposure and HLA in healthy donors. The table came from immunoSEQ multiplex PCR; TCRdb's copy has only in-frame clones and leaves some out. This table has about 160,000 clones, 70% to 85% appearing once. The source material was PBMCs. Receptors originate from a man in his thirties or forties in good health and CMV-seropositive. The CDR3 runs from the conserved cysteine through the conserved F or W. D genes are given only for firm matches. A clone size is listed for some rows: how often the clone was seen (once, few, many), or a class if it is expanded.

d_call: TRBD1; j_call: TRBJ2-3; v_call: TRBV7-6; clone_size: -; cdr3_aa: CASSYRTGGLDTQYF; cdr3_nt: TGTGCCAGCAGCTACCGGACAGGGGGCTTAGATACGCAGTATTTT
d_call: TRBD2; j_call: TRBJ2-1; v_call: TRBV6-1; clone_size: -; cdr3_aa: CASRRGLAGGNEQFF; cdr3_nt: TGTGCCAGCCGAAGAGGGCTAGCGGGGGGTAATGAGCAGTTCTTC
d_call: TRBD1; j_call: TRBJ1-4; v_call: TRBV6-6; clone_size: -; cdr3_aa: CASSYGGRGQEKLFF; cdr3_nt: TGTGCCAGCAGTTACGGTGGCAGGGGGCAAGAAAAACTGTTTTTT
d_call: -; j_call: TRBJ2-7; v_call: TRBV9; clone_size: -; cdr3_aa: CASSRGRLSYEQYF; cdr3_nt: TGTGCCAGCAGTCGAGGGAGGCTCTCCTACGAGCAGTACTTC
d_call: -; j_call: TRBJ1-3; v_call: TRBV6-6; clone_size: -; cdr3_aa: CASSYGGTDPGNTIYF; cdr3_nt: TGTGCCAGCAGTTACGGAGGGACGGACCCTGGAAACACCATATATTTT
d_call: TRBD2; j_call: TRBJ2-1; v_call: TRBV7-9; clone_size: -; cdr3_aa: CASSDAPGLAGMGEQFF; cdr3_nt: TGTGCCAGCAGCGACGCCCCGGGACTAGCGGGGATGGGTGAGCAGTTCTTC
d_call: -; j_call: TRBJ1-1; v_call: TRBV7-2; clone_size: -; cdr3_aa: CASSSRTRLIGEAFF; cdr3_nt: TGTGCCAGCAGCTCCCGGACTCGATTAATAGGTGAAGCTTTCTTT
d_call: TRBD2; j_call: TRBJ2-3; v_call: TRBV10-3; clone_size: -; cdr3_aa: CAISSSGGADTQYF; cdr3_nt: TGTGCCATCAGTTCAAGCGGGGGGGCAGATACGCAGTATTTT
d_call: -; j_call: TRBJ2-7; v_call: TRBV28; clone_size: -; cdr3_aa: CASSEGQYEQYF; cdr3_nt: TGTGCCAGCAGTGAAGGACAGTACGAGCAGTACTTC
d_call: TRBD1; j_call: TRBJ2-7; v_call: TRBV30; clone_size: few; cdr3_aa: CAWSEGQVPYEQYF; cdr3_nt: TGTGCCTGGAGTGAAGGACAGGTACCCTACGAGCAGTACTTC
d_call: -; j_call: TRBJ1-2; v_call: TRBV10-1; clone_size: -; cdr3_aa: CASSDRDYGYTF; cdr3_nt: TGCGCCAGCAGTGACAGGGACTATGGCTACACCTTC
d_call: TRBD2; j_call: TRBJ2-7; v_call: TRBV2; clone_size: -; cdr3_aa: CASSEWSGGTYEQYF; cdr3_nt: TGTGCCAGCAGTGAATGGAGCGGGGGGACCTACGAGCAGTACTTC
d_call: -; j_call: TRBJ1-2; v_call: TRBV9; clone_size: once; cdr3_aa: CASSVGLAGYTF; cdr3_nt: TGTGCCAGCAGCGTAGGACTGGCCGGCTACACCTTC
d_call: -; j_call: TRBJ1-6; v_call: TRBV18; clone_size: -; cdr3_aa: CASSRPGNGSPLHF; cdr3_nt: TGTGCCAGCTCACGTCCGGGGAATGGATCACCCCTCCACTTT
d_call: -; j_call: TRBJ2-5; v_call: TRBV30; clone_size: -; cdr3_aa: CAWSRDGGHQETQYF; cdr3_nt: TGTGCCTGGAGTAGAGACGGTGGGCACCAAGAGACCCAGTACTTC
d_call: -; j_call: TRBJ1-3; v_call: TRBV18; clone_size: -; cdr3_aa: CASSPIGDTIYF; cdr3_nt: TGTGCCAGCTCACCAATCGGAGACACCATATATTTT
d_call: TRBD1; j_call: TRBJ1-6; v_call: TRBV30; clone_size: -; cdr3_aa: CAWSSRTGYNSPLHF; cdr3_nt: TGTGCCTGGAGTTCCCGGACAGGGTATAATTCACCCCTCCACTTT
d_call: -; j_call: TRBJ1-2; v_call: TRBV6-5; clone_size: -; cdr3_aa: CASSPGVNYGYTF; cdr3_nt: TGTGCCAGCAGTCCGGGGGTTAACTATGGCTACACCTTC
d_call: TRBD1; j_call: TRBJ1-2; v_call: TRBV7-2; clone_size: -; cdr3_aa: CASSLGNRGLGYTF; cdr3_nt: TGTGCCAGCAGCTTAGGCAACAGGGGGCTAGGCTACACCTTC
d_call: -; j_call: TRBJ2-7; v_call: TRBV19; clone_size: -; cdr3_aa: CASSPDSSYEQYF; cdr3_nt: TGTGCCAGTAGTCCGGACAGCTCCTACGAGCAGTACTTC
d_call: TRBD2; j_call: TRBJ2-7; v_call: TRBV6-5; clone_size: once; cdr3_aa: CASKNPGTSTYEQYF; cdr3_nt: TGTGCCAGCAAAAACCCCGGGACTAGCACCTACGAGCAGTACTTC
d_call: TRBD1; j_call: TRBJ2-1; v_call: TRBV4-1; clone_size: few; cdr3_aa: CASSQVFQGASYNEQFF; cdr3_nt: TGCGCCAGCAGCCAAGTCTTCCAGGGGGCTTCATACAATGAGCAGTTCTTC
d_call: -; j_call: TRBJ1-2; v_call: TRBV4-2; clone_size: -; cdr3_aa: CASSLGVSGRYGYTF; cdr3_nt: TGTGCCAGCAGCCTCGGGGTCTCGGGGAGGTATGGCTACACCTTC
d_call: TRBD2; j_call: TRBJ2-5; v_call: TRBV4-3; clone_size: -; cdr3_aa: CASSQVASGGTQYF; cdr3_nt: TGCGCCAGCAGCCAAGTTGCCAGCGGGGGGACCCAGTACTTC
d_call: -; j_call: TRBJ2-3; v_call: TRBV20-1; clone_size: -; cdr3_aa: CSASPGGTQYF; cdr3_nt: TGCAGTGCCTCCCCTGGCGGTACGCAGTATTTT
d_call: -; j_call: TRBJ1-5; v_call: TRBV28; clone_size: -; cdr3_aa: CASSALWGGGGGNQPQHF; cdr3_nt: TGTGCCAGCAGTGCCTTATGGGGCGGAGGGGGGGGCAATCAGCCCCAGCATTTT
d_call: TRBD2; j_call: TRBJ2-3; v_call: TRBV2; clone_size: -; cdr3_aa: CASRLAGGPGDTQYF; cdr3_nt: TGTGCCAGCAGGCTAGCGGGGGGGCCGGGAGATACGCAGTATTTT
d_call: TRBD1; j_call: TRBJ1-4; v_call: TRBV7-6; clone_size: few; cdr3_aa: CASSLDQGVTNEKLFF; cdr3_nt: TGTGCCAGCAGCTTAGACCAGGGGGTGACTAATGAAAAACTGTTTTTT
d_call: -; j_call: TRBJ2-7; v_call: TRBV7-8; clone_size: once; cdr3_aa: CASSLEGVSEQYF; cdr3_nt: TGTGCCAGCAGCTTAGAGGGGGTGTCCGAGCAGTACTTC
d_call: TRBD1; j_call: TRBJ2-1; v_call: TRBV7-9; clone_size: -; cdr3_aa: CASSAGQGLGYNEQFF; cdr3_nt: TGTGCCAGCAGCGCGGGACAGGGCCTGGGTTACAATGAGCAGTTCTTC
d_call: TRBD1; j_call: TRBJ1-3; v_call: TRBV7-9; clone_size: -; cdr3_aa: CASSLVGQGDSGNTIYF; cdr3_nt: TGTGCCAGCAGCTTAGTGGGACAGGGAGACTCTGGAAACACCATATATTTT
d_call: -; j_call: TRBJ2-7; v_call: TRBV4-1; clone_size: -; cdr3_aa: CASSQDDTDSSYEQYF; cdr3_nt: TGCGCCAGCAGCCAAGATGACACCGACAGTTCCTACGAGCAGTACTTC
d_call: -; j_call: TRBJ2-5; v_call: TRBV5-5; clone_size: -; cdr3_aa: CASTISGGETQYF; cdr3_nt: TGTGCCAGCACCATCAGCGGTGGAGAGACCCAGTACTTC
d_call: TRBD1; j_call: TRBJ2-7; v_call: TRBV7-3; clone_size: -; cdr3_aa: CASSATGGVDEQYF; cdr3_nt: TGTGCCAGCAGCGCAACAGGGGGCGTTGACGAGCAGTACTTC
d_call: -; j_call: TRBJ1-6; v_call: TRBV7-3; clone_size: -; cdr3_aa: CASSLGGGNSPLHF; cdr3_nt: TGTGCCAGCAGCTTAGGGGGCGGTAATTCACCCCTCCACTTT
d_call: -; j_call: TRBJ1-1; v_call: TRBV18; clone_size: -; cdr3_aa: CASSPDTGNTEAFF; cdr3_nt: TGTGCCAGCTCACCGGACACGGGGAACACTGAAGCTTTCTTT
d_call: TRBD1; j_call: TRBJ2-7; v_call: TRBV2; clone_size: once; cdr3_aa: CASTFGQAYEQYF; cdr3_nt: TGTGCCAGCACCTTCGGACAGGCCTACGAGCAGTACTTC
d_call: TRBD1; j_call: TRBJ2-1; v_call: TRBV11-3; clone_size: -; cdr3_aa: CASSLGQGSYNEQFF; cdr3_nt: TGTGCCAGCAGCTTGGGACAGGGTTCCTACAATGAGCAGTTCTTC
d_call: TRBD2; j_call: TRBJ2-1; v_call: TRBV4-1; clone_size: few; cdr3_aa: CASSQGGLARGDEQFF; cdr3_nt: TGCGCCAGCAGCCAAGGGGGACTAGCGAGGGGGGATGAGCAGTTCTTC
d_call: TRBD1; j_call: TRBJ2-7; v_call: TRBV28; clone_size: -; cdr3_aa: CASSQPGQGAGEQYF; cdr3_nt: TGTGCCAGCAGCCAACCGGGACAGGGGGCTGGCGAGCAGTACTTC
d_call: -; j_call: TRBJ2-1; v_call: TRBV5-1; clone_size: -; cdr3_aa: CASSLAGAGGWDEQFF; cdr3_nt: TGCGCCAGCAGCTTGGCCGGGGCAGGAGGGTGGGATGAGCAGTTCTTC
d_call: -; j_call: TRBJ2-7; v_call: TRBV27; clone_size: -; cdr3_aa: CASSLGFSYEQYF; cdr3_nt: TGTGCCAGCAGTTTAGGCTTCTCCTACGAGCAGTACTTC
d_call: -; j_call: TRBJ2-1; v_call: TRBV29-1; clone_size: -; cdr3_aa: CSVEVLDLLYNEQFF; cdr3_nt: TGCAGCGTTGAAGTTTTAGACTTACTCTACAATGAGCAGTTCTTC
d_call: -; j_call: TRBJ1-5; v_call: TRBV6-5; clone_size: -; cdr3_aa: CASSRSPRGQPQHF; cdr3_nt: TGTGCCAGCAGTCGGTCCCCCCGGGGTCAGCCCCAGCATTTT
d_call: TRBD1; j_call: TRBJ1-4; v_call: TRBV19; clone_size: -; cdr3_aa: CASSANRDSFNEKLFF; cdr3_nt: TGTGCCAGTAGTGCGAACCGGGACAGCTTTAATGAAAAACTGTTTTTT